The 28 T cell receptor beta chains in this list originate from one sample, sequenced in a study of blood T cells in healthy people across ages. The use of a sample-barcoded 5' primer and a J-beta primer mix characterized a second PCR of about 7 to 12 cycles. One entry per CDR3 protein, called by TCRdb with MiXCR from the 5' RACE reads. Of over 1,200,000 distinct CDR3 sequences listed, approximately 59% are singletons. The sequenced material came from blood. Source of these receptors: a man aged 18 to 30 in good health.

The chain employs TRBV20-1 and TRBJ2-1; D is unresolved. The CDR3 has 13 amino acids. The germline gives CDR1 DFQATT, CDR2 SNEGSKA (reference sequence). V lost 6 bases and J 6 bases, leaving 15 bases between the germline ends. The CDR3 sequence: CSAPLEVANEQFF. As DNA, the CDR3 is TGCAGTGCCCCCCTCGAGGTAGCCAATGAGCAGTTCTTC.

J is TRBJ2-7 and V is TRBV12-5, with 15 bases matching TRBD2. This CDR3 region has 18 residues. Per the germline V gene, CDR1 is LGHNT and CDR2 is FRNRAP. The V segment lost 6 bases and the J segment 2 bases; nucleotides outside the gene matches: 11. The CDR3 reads CASGPPGLAGGFPYEQYF. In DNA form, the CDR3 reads TGTGCTAGTGGCCCACCGGGACTAGCGGGAGGCTTCCCCTACGAGCAGTACTTC.

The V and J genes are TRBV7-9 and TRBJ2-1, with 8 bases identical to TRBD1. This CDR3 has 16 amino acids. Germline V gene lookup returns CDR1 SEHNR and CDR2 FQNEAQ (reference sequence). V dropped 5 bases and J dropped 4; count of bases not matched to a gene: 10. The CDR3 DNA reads TGTGCCAGCAGCGCCGAAACAGGGGGGAGGTACAATGAGCAGTTCTTC. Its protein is CASSAETGGRYNEQFF.

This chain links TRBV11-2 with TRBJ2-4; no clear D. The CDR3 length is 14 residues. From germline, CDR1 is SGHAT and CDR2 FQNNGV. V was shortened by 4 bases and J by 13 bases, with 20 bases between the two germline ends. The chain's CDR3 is CASSSGPRYNEQYF. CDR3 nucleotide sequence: TGTGCCAGCAGCTCTGGCCCACGCTACAATGAGCAGTACTTC.

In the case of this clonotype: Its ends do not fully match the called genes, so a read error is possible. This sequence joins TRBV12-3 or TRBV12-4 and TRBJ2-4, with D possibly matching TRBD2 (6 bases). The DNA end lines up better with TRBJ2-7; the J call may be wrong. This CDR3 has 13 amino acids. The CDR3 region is CATSVGGADEQYF. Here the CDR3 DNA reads TGTGCCACCAGTGTGGGAGGCGCGGACGAGCAGTACTTC.

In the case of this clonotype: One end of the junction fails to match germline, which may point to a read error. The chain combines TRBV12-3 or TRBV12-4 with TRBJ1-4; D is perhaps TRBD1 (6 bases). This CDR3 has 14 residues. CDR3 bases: TGTGCCAGCGGTTTAGGGGGAGATAATGAAAAACTGTTTTTT. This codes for CASGLGGDNEKLFF.

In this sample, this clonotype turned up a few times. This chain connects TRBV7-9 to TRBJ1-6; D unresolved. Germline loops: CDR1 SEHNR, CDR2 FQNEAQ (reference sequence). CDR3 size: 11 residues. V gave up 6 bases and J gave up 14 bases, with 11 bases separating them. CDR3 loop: CASSSPEALHF. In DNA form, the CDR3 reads TGTGCCAGCAGTTCGCCTGAGGCCCTCCACTTT.

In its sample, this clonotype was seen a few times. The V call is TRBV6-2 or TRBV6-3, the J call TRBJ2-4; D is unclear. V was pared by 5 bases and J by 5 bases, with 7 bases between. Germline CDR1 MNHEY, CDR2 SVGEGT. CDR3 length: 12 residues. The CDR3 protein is CASSVGQNIQYF. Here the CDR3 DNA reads TGTGCCAGCAGTGTGGGTCAAAACATTCAGTACTTC.

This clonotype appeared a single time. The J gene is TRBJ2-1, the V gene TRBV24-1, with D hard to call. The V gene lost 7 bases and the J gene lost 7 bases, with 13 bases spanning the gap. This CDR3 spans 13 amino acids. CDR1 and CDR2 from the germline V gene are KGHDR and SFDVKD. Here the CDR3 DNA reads TGTGCCACCAGGGCACCGAGGACGAATGAGCAGTTCTTC. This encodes CATRAPRTNEQFF.

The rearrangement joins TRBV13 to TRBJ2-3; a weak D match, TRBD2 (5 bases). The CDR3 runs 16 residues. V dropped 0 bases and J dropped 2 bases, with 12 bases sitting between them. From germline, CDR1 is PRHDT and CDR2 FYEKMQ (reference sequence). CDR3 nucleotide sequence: TGTGCCAGCAGCTTAGGCACTAGTCCCCACACAGATACGCAGTATTTT. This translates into CASSLGTSPHTDTQYF.

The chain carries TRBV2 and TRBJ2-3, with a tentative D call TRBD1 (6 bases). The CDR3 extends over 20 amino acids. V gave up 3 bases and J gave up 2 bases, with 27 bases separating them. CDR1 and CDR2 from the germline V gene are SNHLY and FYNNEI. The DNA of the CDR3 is TGTGCCAGCAGTGAGTCCCGGGGAAGGTACAGGGTCGGAAACACAGATACGCAGTATTTT. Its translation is CASSESRGRYRVGNTDTQYF. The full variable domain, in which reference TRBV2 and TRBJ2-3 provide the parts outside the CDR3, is EPEVTQTPSHQVTQMGQEVILRCVPISNHLYFYWYRQILGQKVEFLVSFYNNEISEKSEIFDDQFSVERPDGSNFTLKIRSTKLEDSAMYFCASSESRGRYRVGNTDTQYFGPGTRLTVL.

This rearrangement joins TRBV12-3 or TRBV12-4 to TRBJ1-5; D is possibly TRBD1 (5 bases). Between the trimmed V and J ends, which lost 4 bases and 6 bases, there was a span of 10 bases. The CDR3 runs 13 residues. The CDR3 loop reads CASSWGRAQPQHF. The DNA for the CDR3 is TGTGCCAGCAGTTGGGGACGGGCTCAGCCCCAGCATTTT.

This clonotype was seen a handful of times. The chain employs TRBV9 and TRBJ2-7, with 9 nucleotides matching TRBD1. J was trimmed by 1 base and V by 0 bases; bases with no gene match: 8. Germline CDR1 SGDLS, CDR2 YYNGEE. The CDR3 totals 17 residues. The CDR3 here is CASSVATWGTGSYEQYF. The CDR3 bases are TGTGCCAGCAGCGTAGCTACCTGGGGGACAGGGTCCTACGAGCAGTACTTC.

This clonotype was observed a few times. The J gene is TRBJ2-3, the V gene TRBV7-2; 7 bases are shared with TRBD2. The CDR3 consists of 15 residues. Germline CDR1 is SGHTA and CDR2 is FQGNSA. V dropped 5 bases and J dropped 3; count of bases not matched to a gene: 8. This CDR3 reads CASSREGTTTDTQYF. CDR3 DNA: TGTGCCAGCAGCAGGGAAGGGACTACAACAGATACGCAGTATTTT. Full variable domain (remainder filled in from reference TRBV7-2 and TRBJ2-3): GAGVSQSPSNKVTEKGKDVELRCDPISGHTALYWYRQSLGQGLEFLIYFQGNSAPDKSGLPSDRFSAERTGGSVSTLTIQRTQQEDSAVYLCASSREGTTTDTQYFGPGTRLTVL.

DNA of the CDR3: TGTGCCAGCAGCCCCCGAGGGGGGCATCGTGGGGCCAACGTCCTGACTTTC. Amino acids: CASSPRGGHRGANVLTF. This chain joins TRBV21-1 and TRBJ2-6; whether TRBD1, the table's D call, matches the DNA was not checked. TRBV21-1 is a pseudogene segment. The CDR3 extends over 17 amino acids.

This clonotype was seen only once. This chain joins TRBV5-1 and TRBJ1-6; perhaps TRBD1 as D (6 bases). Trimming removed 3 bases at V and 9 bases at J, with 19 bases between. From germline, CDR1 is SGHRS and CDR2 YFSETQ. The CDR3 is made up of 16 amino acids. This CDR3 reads CASSSTGGANLSPLHF. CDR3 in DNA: TGCGCCAGCAGCTCGACGGGGGGGGCGAACCTTTCACCCCTCCACTTT.

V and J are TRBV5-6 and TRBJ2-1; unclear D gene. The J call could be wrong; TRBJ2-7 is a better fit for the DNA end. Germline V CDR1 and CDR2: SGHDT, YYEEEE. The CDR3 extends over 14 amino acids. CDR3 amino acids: CASSQINAPYEQYF. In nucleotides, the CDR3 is TGTGCCAGCAGCCAGATCAATGCCCCCTACGAGCAGTACTTC.

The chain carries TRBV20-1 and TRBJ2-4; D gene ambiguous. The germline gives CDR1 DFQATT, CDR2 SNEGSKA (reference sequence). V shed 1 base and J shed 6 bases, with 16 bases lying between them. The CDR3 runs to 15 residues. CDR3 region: CSARGWRFLANIQYF. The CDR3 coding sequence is TGCAGTGCTAGAGGATGGAGATTCCTCGCAAACATTCAGTACTTC.

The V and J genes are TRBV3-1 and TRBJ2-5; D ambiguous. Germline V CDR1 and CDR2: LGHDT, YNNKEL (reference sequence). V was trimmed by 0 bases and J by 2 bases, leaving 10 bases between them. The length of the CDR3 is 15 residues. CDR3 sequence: CASSQEGLRQETQYF. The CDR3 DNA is TGTGCCAGCAGCCAAGAGGGGTTGCGGCAAGAGACCCAGTACTTC.

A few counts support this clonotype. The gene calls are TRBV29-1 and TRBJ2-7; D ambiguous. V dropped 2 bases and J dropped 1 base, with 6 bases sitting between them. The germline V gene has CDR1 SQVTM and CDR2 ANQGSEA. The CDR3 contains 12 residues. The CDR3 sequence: CSVETESYEQYF. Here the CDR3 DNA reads TGCAGCGTTGAAACTGAGTCCTACGAGCAGTACTTC.

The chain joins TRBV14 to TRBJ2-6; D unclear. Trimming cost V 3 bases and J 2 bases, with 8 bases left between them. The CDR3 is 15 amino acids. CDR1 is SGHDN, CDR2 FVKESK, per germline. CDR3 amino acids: CASSHPGAGANVLTF. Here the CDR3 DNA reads TGTGCCAGCAGCCATCCCGGAGCTGGGGCCAACGTCCTGACTTTC.

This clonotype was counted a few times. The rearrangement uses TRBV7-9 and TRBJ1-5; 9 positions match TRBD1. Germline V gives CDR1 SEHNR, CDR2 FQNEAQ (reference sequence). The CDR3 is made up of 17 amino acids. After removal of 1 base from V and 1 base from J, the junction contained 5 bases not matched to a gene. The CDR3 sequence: CASSLVGQGMSNQPQHF. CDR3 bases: TGTGCCAGCAGCTTAGTGGGACAGGGCATGAGCAATCAGCCCCAGCATTTT. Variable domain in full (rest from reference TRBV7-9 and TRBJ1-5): DTGVSQNPRHKITKRGQNVTFRCDPISEHNRLYWYRQTLGQGPEFLTYFQNEAQLEKSRLLSDRFSAERPKGSFSTLEIQRTEQGDSAMYLCASSLVGQGMSNQPQHFGDGTRLSIL.

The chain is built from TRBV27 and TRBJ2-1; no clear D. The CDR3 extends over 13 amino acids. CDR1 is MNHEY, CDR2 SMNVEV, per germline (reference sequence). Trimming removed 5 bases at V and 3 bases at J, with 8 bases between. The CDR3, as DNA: TGTGCCAGCAGTCCTAGTAACTACAATGAGCAGTTCTTC. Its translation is CASSPSNYNEQFF.

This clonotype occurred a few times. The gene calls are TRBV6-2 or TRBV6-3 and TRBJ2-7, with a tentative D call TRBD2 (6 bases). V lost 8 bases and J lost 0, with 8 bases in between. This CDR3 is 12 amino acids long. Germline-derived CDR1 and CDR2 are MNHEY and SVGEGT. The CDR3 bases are TGTGCCAGCGGAGGGAGCTCCTACGAGCAGTACTTC. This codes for CASGGSSYEQYF.

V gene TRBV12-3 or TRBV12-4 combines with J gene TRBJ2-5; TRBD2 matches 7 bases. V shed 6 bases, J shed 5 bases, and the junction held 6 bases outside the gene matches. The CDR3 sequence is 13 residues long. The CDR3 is CASSGLGAETQYF. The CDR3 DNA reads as TGTGCCAGCAGCGGACTAGGGGCGGAGACCCAGTACTTC.

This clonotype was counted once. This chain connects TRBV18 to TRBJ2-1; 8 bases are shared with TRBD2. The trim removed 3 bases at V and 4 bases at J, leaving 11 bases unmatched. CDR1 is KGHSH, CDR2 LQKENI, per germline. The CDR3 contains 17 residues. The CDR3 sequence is CASSPNILAALYNEQFF. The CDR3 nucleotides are TGTGCCAGCTCACCGAACATACTAGCGGCTTTATACAATGAGCAGTTCTTC.

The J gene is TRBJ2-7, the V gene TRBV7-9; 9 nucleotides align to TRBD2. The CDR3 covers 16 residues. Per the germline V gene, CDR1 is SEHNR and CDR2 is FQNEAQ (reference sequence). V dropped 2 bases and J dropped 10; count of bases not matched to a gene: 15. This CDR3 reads CASSLSLAGREEAQYF. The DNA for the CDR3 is TGTGCCAGCAGCTTAAGCCTAGCGGGGCGAGAAGAGGCCCAGTACTTC.

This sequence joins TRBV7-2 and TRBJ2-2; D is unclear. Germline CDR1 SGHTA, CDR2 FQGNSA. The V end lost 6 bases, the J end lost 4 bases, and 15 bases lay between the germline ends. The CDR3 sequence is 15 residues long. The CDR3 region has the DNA TGTGCCAGCAGATCAAAAATTATAGGCACCGGGGAGCTGTTTTTT. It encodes CASRSKIIGTGELFF.